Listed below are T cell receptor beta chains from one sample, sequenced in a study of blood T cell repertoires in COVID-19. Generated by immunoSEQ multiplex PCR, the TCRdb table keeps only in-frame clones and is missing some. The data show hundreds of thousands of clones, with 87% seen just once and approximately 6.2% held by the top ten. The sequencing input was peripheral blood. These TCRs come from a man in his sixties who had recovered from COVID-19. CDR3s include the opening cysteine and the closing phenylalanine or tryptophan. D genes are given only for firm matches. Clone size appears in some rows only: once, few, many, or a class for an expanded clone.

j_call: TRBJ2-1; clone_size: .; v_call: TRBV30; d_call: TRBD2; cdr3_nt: TGTGCCTGGAACTGGCGGGAGGGTCTAAATGAGCAGTTCTTC; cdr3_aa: CAWNWREGLNEQFF
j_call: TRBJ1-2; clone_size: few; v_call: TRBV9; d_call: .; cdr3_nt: TGTGCCAGCAGCGTAGAGTACAGATTTAACTATGGCTACACCTTC; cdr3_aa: CASSVEYRFNYGYTF
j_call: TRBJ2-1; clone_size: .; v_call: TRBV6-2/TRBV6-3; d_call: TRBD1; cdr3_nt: TGTGCCAGCAGTTCTCAGGGGGCGGGCTCCTACAATGAGCAGTTCTTC; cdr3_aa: CASSSQGAGSYNEQFF
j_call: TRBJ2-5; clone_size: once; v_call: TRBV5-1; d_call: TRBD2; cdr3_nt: TGCGCCAGCAGCGTTAGCGGGGAGACCCAGTACTTC; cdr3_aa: CASSVSGETQYF
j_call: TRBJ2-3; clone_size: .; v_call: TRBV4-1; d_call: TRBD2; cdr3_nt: TGCGCCAGCAGCCTTAGCGGGGGTCCGTCTAGCACAGATACGCAGTATTTT; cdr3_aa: CASSLSGGPSSTDTQYF
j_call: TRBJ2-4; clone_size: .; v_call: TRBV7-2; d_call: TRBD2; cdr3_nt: TGTGCCAGCAGCCCCCAGTGGGGGGGTGACATTCAGTACTTC; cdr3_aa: CASSPQWGGDIQYF
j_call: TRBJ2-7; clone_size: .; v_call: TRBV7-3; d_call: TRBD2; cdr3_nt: TGTGCCAGCAGCTTGGGCGGGAGCGGGTACGAGCAGTACTTC; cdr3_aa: CASSLGGSGYEQYF
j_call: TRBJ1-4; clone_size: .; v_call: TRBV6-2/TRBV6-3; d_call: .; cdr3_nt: TGTGCCAGCAGCCGCCACTCTGATGAAAAACTGTTTTTT; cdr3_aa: CASSRHSDEKLFF
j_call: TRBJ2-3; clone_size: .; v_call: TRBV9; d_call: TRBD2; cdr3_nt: TGTGCCAGCAGCGTAGTCGGCGGGGGGGGAGACACGCAGTATTTT; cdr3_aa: CASSVVGGGGDTQYF
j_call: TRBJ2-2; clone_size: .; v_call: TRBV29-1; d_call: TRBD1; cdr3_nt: TGCAGCGCTCGTTTCAGGGGGCGGACCGGGGAGCTGTTTTTT; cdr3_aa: CSARFRGRTGELFF
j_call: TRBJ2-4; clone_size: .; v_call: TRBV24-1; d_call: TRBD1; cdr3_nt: TGTGCCACCAAACCCGGGACAGGGGGCTTCATTCAGTACTTC; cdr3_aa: CATKPGTGGFIQYF
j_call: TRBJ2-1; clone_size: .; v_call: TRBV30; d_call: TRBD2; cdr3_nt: TGTGCCTGGAGTTCGGTGGCTAGCGGGAGGAAGTTCTTC; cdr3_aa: CAWSSVASGRKFF
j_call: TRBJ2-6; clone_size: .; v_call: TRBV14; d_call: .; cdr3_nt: TGTGCCAGCAGCGATAGCTCTGGGGCCAACGTCCTGACTTTC; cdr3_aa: CASSDSSGANVLTF
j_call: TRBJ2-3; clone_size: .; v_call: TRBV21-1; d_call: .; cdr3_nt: TGTGCCACAGCCGGTGGGGAGCGCCTCAGCACAGATACGCAGTATTTT; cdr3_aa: CATAGGERLSTDTQYF
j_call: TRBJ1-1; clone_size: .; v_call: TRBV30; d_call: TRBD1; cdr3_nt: TGTGCCTGGAGTGACAGGGGGCTCACTGAAGCTTTCTTT; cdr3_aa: CAWSDRGLTEAFF
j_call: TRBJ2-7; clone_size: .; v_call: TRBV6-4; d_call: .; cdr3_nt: TGTGCCAGCACGGCAGGCAATAACTACGAGCAGTACTTC; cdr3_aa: CASTAGNNYEQYF
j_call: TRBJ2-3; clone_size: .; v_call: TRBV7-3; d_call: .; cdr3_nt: TGTGCCAGCAGCTTACGCGGGCGGGGCACAGATACGCAGTATTTT; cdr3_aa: CASSLRGRGTDTQYF
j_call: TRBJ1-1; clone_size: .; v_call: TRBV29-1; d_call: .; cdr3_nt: TGCAGCGTTGAGGCTGCGGGCACTGAAGCTTTCTTT; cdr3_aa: CSVEAAGTEAFF
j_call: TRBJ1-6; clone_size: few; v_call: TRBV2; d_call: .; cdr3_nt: TGTGCCAGCAGACAACTAAATAATTCACCCCTCCACTTT; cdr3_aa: CASRQLNNSPLHF
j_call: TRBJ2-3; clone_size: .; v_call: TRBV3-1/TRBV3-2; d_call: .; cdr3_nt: TGTGCCAGCAGCCAAGGGACTCCCGCTGTGAACACAGATACGCAGTATTTT; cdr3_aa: CASSQGTPAVNTDTQYF
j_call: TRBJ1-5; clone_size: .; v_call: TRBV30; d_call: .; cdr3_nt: TGTGCCTGGAGTGGTCAGGGCAATCAGCCCCAGCATTTT; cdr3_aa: CAWSGQGNQPQHF
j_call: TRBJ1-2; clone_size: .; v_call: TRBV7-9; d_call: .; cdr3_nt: TGTGCCAGCAGCTTAACAGGCCCGACAGATGGCTACACCTTC; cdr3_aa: CASSLTGPTDGYTF
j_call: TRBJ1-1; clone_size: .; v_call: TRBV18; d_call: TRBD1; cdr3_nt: TGTGCCAGCTCCCCTGACAGGGGGAGCACTGAAGCTTTCTTT; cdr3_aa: CASSPDRGSTEAFF